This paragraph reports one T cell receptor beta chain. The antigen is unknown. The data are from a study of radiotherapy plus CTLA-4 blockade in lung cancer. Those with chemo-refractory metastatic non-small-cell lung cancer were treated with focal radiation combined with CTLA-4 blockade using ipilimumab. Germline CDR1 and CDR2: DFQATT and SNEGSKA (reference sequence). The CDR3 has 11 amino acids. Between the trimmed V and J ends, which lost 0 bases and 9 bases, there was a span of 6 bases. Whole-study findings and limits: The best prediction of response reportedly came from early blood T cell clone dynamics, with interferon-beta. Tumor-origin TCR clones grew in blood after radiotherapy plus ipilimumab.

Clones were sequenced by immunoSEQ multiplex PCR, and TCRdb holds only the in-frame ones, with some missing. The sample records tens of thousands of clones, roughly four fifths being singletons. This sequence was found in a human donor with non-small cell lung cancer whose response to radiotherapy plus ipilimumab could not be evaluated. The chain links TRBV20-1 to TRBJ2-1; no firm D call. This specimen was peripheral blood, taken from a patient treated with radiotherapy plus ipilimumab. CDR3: CSAREWSEQFF. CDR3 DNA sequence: TGCAGTGCTAGAGAGTGGAGTGAGCAGTTCTTC.